The next 25 T cell receptor beta chains were all read from a single sample in a study of blood T cells in healthy people across ages. The authors ran a second PCR of about 7 to 11 cycles using a sample-barcoded 5' primer and a J-beta primer mix. Using its own MiXCR run on the 5' RACE reads, TCRdb lists one record per CDR3 protein. The repertoire holds hundreds of thousands of distinct CDR3 sequences, under 45% seen once, with roughly 18% in the top ten. Specimen: blood. The source of these receptors is a man between 60 and 70 years old in good health.

The chain combines TRBV7-2 with TRBJ1-1; tentative D call: TRBD1 (6 bases). The CDR3 covers 15 residues. Looked up from germline, CDR1 is SGHTA and CDR2 is FQGNSA. V lost 4 bases and J 1 base, leaving 13 bases between the germline ends. Here the CDR3 reads CASSSRTVKNTEAFF. DNA for the CDR3: TGTGCCAGCAGCTCCCGGACAGTTAAGAACACTGAAGCTTTCTTT.

This clonotype was seen only once. This chain joins TRBV30 and TRBJ2-7; 11 nucleotides line up with TRBD2. V shed 5 bases and J 7 bases; nucleotides not matched to a gene: 10. The CDR3 spans 14 residues. CDR1 GTSNPN and CDR2 SVGIG come from the germline V gene (reference sequence). CDR3 in amino acids: CAWASRLAGMEQYF. CDR3 nucleotide sequence: TGTGCCTGGGCTTCCAGACTAGCGGGGATGGAGCAGTACTTC.

The genes are TRBV7-2 and TRBJ2-7; TRBD2 matches at 10 bases. V shed 1 base, J shed 7 bases, and the junction held 10 bases outside the gene matches. Germline assignment: CDR1 SGHTA and CDR2 FQGNSA. The CDR3 contains 16 residues. CDR3 in DNA: TGTGCCAGCAGCTTAGAGGTTAGCGGGGGGAGCAATGAGCAGTACTTC. This gives the protein CASSLEVSGGSNEQYF.

The chain is built from TRBV7-8 and TRBJ2-3; no firm D call. Germline V gene lookup returns CDR1 SGHVS and CDR2 FQNEAQ. The CDR3 has 12 residues. Between the trimmed V and J ends, which lost 9 bases and 2 bases, there was a span of 9 bases. In nucleotides, the CDR3 is TGTGCCAGTCTAGGATCCACAGATACGCAGTATTTT. Translating gives CASLGSTDTQYF.

This chain joins TRBV20-1 and TRBJ2-7; possibly TRBD1 for D (6 bases). The DNA end favors TRBJ2-4, so the J call may be wrong. The CDR3 runs 13 residues. Germline lookup yields CDR1 DFQATT and CDR2 SNEGSKA (reference sequence). CDR3: CSAPEMDSDIQYF. The CDR3 DNA reads as TGCAGTGCTCCGGAAATGGACAGTGACATTCAGTACTTC.

This chain joins TRBV12-3 or TRBV12-4 and TRBJ2-7; perhaps TRBD1 as D (5 bases). V was trimmed by 4 bases and J by 4 bases, leaving 11 bases between them. The CDR3 runs to 13 residues. CDR3 region: CASSWAKGYEQYF. The CDR3 DNA reads TGTGCCAGCAGTTGGGCGAAGGGGTACGAGCAGTACTTC.

J is TRBJ2-3 and V is TRBV4-1; 8 bases align to TRBD1. CDR1 and CDR2 from the germline V gene are MGHRA and YSYEKL. Trimming cost V 8 bases and J 1 base; bases outside gene matches: 8. The CDR3 consists of 15 residues. The DNA for the CDR3 is TGCGCCAGCGGAGCAGGACAGGGCCGCACAGATACGCAGTATTTT. Amino acid sequence: CASGAGQGRTDTQYF.

The rearrangement uses TRBV3-1 and TRBJ2-4; possible D gene TRBD2, 6 bases. This CDR3 region has 15 residues. With 0 bases removed from V and 13 bases from J, the gap between germline ends came to 19 bases. The germline V gene encodes CDR1 LGHDT and CDR2 YNNKEL (reference sequence). CDR3 nucleotide sequence: TGTGCCAGCAGCCAAGATCGGCAGGGATGGAGGGAGCAGTACTTC. Translating it yields CASSQDRQGWREQYF. The whole variable domain, filled in from reference TRBV3-1 and TRBJ2-4, reads DTAVSQTPKYLVTQMGNDKSIKCEQNLGHDTMYWYKQDSKKFLKIMFSYNNKELIINETVPNRFSPKSPDKAHLNLHINSLELGDSAVYFCASSQDRQGWREQYFGAGTRLSVL.

The rearrangement joins TRBV6-2 or TRBV6-3 to TRBJ2-7; possible D gene TRBD1, 6 bases. The germline V gene has CDR1 MNHEY and CDR2 SVGEGT. CDR3 length equals 16 residues. Deletions cut 0 bases from V and 1 base from J, with 13 bases between. The CDR3 DNA reads as TGTGCCAGCAGTTACTCGAGAGACAGGTTTTCCTACGAGCAGTACTTC. This gives the protein CASSYSRDRFSYEQYF.

The rearrangement joins TRBV15 to TRBJ1-2, with D tentatively TRBD1 (5 bases). Trimming took 7 bases from V and 4 from J, leaving 13 bases between them. CDR1 is LNHNV and CDR2 is YYDKDF in the germline V gene (reference sequence). The CDR3 contains 13 residues. CDR3 bases: TGTGCCACCAACCGGGACGGGAGCTATGGCTACACCTTC. It encodes CATNRDGSYGYTF.

This chain links TRBV7-6 with TRBJ2-5; 8 nucleotides align to TRBD1. The J call may be in error: the DNA end matches TRBJ2-7 better. CDR1 SGHVS and CDR2 FNYEAQ come from the germline V gene. This CDR3 is 14 amino acids long. CDR3 nucleotide sequence: TGTGCCAGCAGCCCAGACAGGGGCAGGTACGAGCAGTACTTC. It codes for CASSPDRGRYEQYF.

The chain uses TRBV4-3 and TRBJ2-1, with D tentatively TRBD2 (6 bases). The germline V gene encodes CDR1 LGHNA and CDR2 YSLEER. CDR3 length equals 16 residues. V was shortened by 0 bases and J by 4 bases, with 13 bases between the two germline ends. The CDR3 DNA sequence: TGCGCCAGCAGCCAAGACGCGGGGTCTAGGTACAATGAGCAGTTCTTC. As protein: CASSQDAGSRYNEQFF.

This clonotype was detected only a few times. V usage is TRBV28 and J usage is TRBJ2-7; D uncertain. Between the trimmed V and J ends, which lost 2 bases and 0 bases, there was a span of 8 bases. Germline V gene lookup returns CDR1 MDHEN and CDR2 SYDVKM. The CDR3 spans 14 residues. The CDR3 reads CASSLDPNSYEQYF. The CDR3 DNA follows: TGTGCCAGCAGTTTAGACCCGAACTCCTACGAGCAGTACTTC.

This clonotype occurred a few times. The chain is built from TRBV29-1 and TRBJ2-3; 10 bases are shared with TRBD1. This CDR3 is 15 amino acids long. The germline CDR1 and CDR2 sequences are SQVTM and ANQGSEA. Trimming cost V 7 bases and J 4 bases; bases outside gene matches: 11. CDR3 in DNA: TGCAGCGCTGGGGACAGGGGTATCTCGTCAGATACGCAGTATTTT. As protein: CSAGDRGISSDTQYF.

This clonotype was recorded many times. The gene calls are TRBV7-9 and TRBJ1-2; no definite D call. CDR3 size: 14 residues. Germline V lookup: CDR1 SEHNR, CDR2 FQNEAQ (reference sequence). Between the trimmed V and J ends, which lost 7 bases and 6 bases, there was a span of 18 bases. For the CDR3, the DNA is TGTGCCAGCACCGTAGGACGTGGTTACGATGGCTACACCTTC. It encodes CASTVGRGYDGYTF.

The chain employs TRBV4-3 and TRBJ2-7; D may be TRBD1 (6 bases). With the DNA end fitting TRBJ2-5 better, the J assignment may be wrong. This CDR3 has 15 amino acids. The V gene's germline CDR1 is LGHNA and CDR2 YSLEER. CDR3 coding DNA: TGCGCCAGCAGCCAAGGGGGGACAAGGGTAGAGACCCAGTACTTC. This sequence encodes CASSQGGTRVETQYF.

The chain has TRBV28 and TRBJ1-2, with D hard to call. The V gene's germline CDR1 is MDHEN and CDR2 SYDVKM. This CDR3 is built from 13 residues. V lost 8 bases to trimming and J lost 4 bases, with 14 bases between them. DNA of the CDR3: TGTGCCAGCGTGCGGGAGTTCACCTATGGCTACACCTTC. Translated: CASVREFTYGYTF.

J is TRBJ2-1 and V is TRBV3-1; perhaps TRBD1 as D (6 bases). CDR3 length equals 16 residues. Trimming pared 0 bases from V and 4 bases from J, leaving 13 bases between. The germline V gene has CDR1 LGHDT and CDR2 YNNKEL (reference sequence). Here the CDR3 DNA reads TGTGCCAGCAGCCAAGATGAAGGGACACCTTACAATGAGCAGTTCTTC. It specifies CASSQDEGTPYNEQFF.

The chain couples TRBV11-2 to TRBJ2-7; 8 positions match TRBD2. The CDR3 runs to 14 residues. V shed 5 bases and J 2 bases; nucleotides not matched to a gene: 5. Germline values: CDR1 SGHAT, CDR2 FQNNGV. The CDR3 nucleotides read TGTGCCAGCAGCGGCGAGCGGGAGCCCTACGAGCAGTACTTC. This sequence encodes CASSGEREPYEQYF.

This clonotype was seen a few times. The DNA for the CDR3 is TGTGCCAGCAGCTCTTTGTTGCCTGAGCAGTTCTTC. The encoded protein is CASSSLLPEQFF. This chain links TRBV5-5 with TRBJ2-1; D gene ambiguous. The V gene's germline CDR1 is SGHKS and CDR2 YYEKEE (reference sequence). The V gene lost 3 bases and the J gene lost 9 bases, with 10 bases spanning the gap. The CDR3 is 12 amino acids. The full variable domain, rest sourced from reference TRBV5-5 and TRBJ2-1, is DAGVTQSPTHLIKTRGQQVTLRCSPISGHKSVSWYQQVLGQGPQFIFQYYEKEERGRGNFPDRFSARQFPNYSSELNVNALLLGDSALYLCASSSLLPEQFFGPGTRLTVL.

The J gene is TRBJ1-5, the V gene TRBV30; D not certain. Trimming stripped 1 base from V and 9 bases from J, with 13 bases between. CDR3 size: 13 residues. The germline V gene has CDR1 GTSNPN and CDR2 SVGIG (reference sequence). In DNA, the CDR3 is TGTGCCTGGAGTGAACACAGTGATCGGCCCCAGCATTTT. Translation gives CAWSEHSDRPQHF.

The gene calls are TRBV5-6 and TRBJ2-1; 15 bases align to TRBD2. The CDR3 has 15 amino acids. The J segment lost 7 bases and the V segment lost 4 bases, leaving 3 bases of the junction unmatched. Germline CDR1 is SGHDT and CDR2 is YYEEEE. The chain's CDR3 is CASSRTSGGANEQFF. The DNA of the CDR3 is TGTGCCAGCAGCCGGACTAGCGGGGGGGCGAATGAGCAGTTCTTC. The full variable domain, completed using reference TRBV5-6 and TRBJ2-1, is DAGVTQSPTHLIKTRGQQVTLRCSPKSGHDTVSWYQQALGQGPQFIFQYYEEEERQRGNFPDRFSGHQFPNYSSELNVNALLLGDSALYLCASSRTSGGANEQFFGPGTRLTVL.

A note on this clonotype: Relative to the germline gene, one junction end is altered; a read error may explain this. The V call is TRBV12-3 or TRBV12-4, the J call TRBJ2-2; unclear D gene. This CDR3 region has 13 residues. The chain's CDR3 is CASGLSRTGELFF. CDR3 coding DNA: TGTGCCAGCGGTTTAAGTAGGACCGGGGAGCTGTTTTTT.

The gene calls are TRBV9 and TRBJ2-2; D is perhaps TRBD2 (6 bases). Germline CDR1 is SGDLS and CDR2 is YYNGEE. The ends were cut back, 6 bases at V and 6 bases at J, with 12 bases in the middle. CDR3 length equals 13 residues. This chain's CDR3 is CASTLGTAGELFF. Here the CDR3 DNA reads TGTGCCAGCACCCTAGGGACTGCCGGGGAGCTGTTTTTT.

This clonotype turned up a few times. V gene TRBV6-5 combines with J gene TRBJ1-2; tentatively, D is TRBD1 (6 bases). V lost 5 bases to trimming and J lost 8 bases, with 12 bases between them. CDR3 size: 12 residues. Germline CDR1 reads MNHEY; CDR2 reads SVGAGI. CDR3 residues: CASSGDRRGYTF. The CDR3 DNA reads TGTGCCAGCAGTGGAGACAGGAGAGGCTACACCTTC.